The 8 T cell receptor beta chains below come from one sample, sequenced in a study of blood T cells in healthy people across ages. Next came a second PCR, run for roughly 6 to 11 cycles, which used a sample-barcoded 5' primer along with a J-beta primer mix. TCRdb re-called the 5' RACE reads with MiXCR, one entry per CDR3 protein. This table holds 600,000 to 650,000 distinct CDR3 sequences, 58% found once. Material: blood. The receptor source for this set is a man aged 60 to 75 in good health.

V is TRBV6-2 or TRBV6-3 and J is TRBJ2-2; possibly TRBD1 for D (5 bases). This CDR3 is built from 16 residues. The germline V gene encodes CDR1 MNHEY and CDR2 SVGEGT. V was clipped by 2 bases and J by 5 bases, with 15 bases between them. Here the CDR3 DNA reads TGTGCCAGCAGTTACGAGGCAGGGTCGAGGACCGGGGAGCTGTTTTTT. This translates into CASSYEAGSRTGELFF.

The chain carries TRBV9 and TRBJ1-2; D perhaps matches TRBD1 (5 bases). Per the germline V gene, CDR1 is SGDLS and CDR2 is YYNGEE. Trimming took off 4 bases at V and 4 bases at J, with 17 bases between the two ends. The CDR3 runs to 15 residues. Written as DNA, the CDR3 is TGTGCCAGCAGCCCCGGCGCACAGGAACCCTATGGCTACACCTTC. Translated, it gives CASSPGAQEPYGYTF.

The genes are TRBV7-3 and TRBJ1-2; a weak D match, TRBD1 (6 bases). V lost 1 base and J 6 bases, leaving 9 bases between the germline ends. Germline assignment: CDR1 SGHTA and CDR2 FQGTGA. The CDR3 has 13 amino acids. DNA for the CDR3: TGTGCCAGCAGCTTAAATAACAGGGATGGCTACACCTTC. Protein product: CASSLNNRDGYTF.

This clonotype was observed once. The rearrangement joins TRBV6-5 to TRBJ2-3; 8 nucleotides align to TRBD2. Losses at the gene ends were 7 bases for V and 3 bases for J; bases not matched to a gene: 6. The germline CDR1 and CDR2 sequences are MNHEY and SVGAGI. CDR3 length: 14 amino acids. CDR3: CASKAGAGTDTQYF. CDR3 nucleotides: TGTGCCAGCAAAGCGGGGGCAGGGACAGATACGCAGTATTTT.

This clonotype was seen a few times. V gene TRBV5-1 combines with J gene TRBJ1-2, with 7 bases fitting TRBD1. The J segment lost 4 bases and the V segment lost 4 bases, leaving 7 bases of the junction unmatched. This CDR3 is built from 14 residues. Per the germline V gene, CDR1 is SGHRS and CDR2 is YFSETQ. The CDR3 loop is CASSRTGPTYGYTF. CDR3 bases: TGCGCCAGCAGCCGGACAGGCCCGACCTATGGCTACACCTTC.

The chain carries TRBV4-2 and TRBJ2-1; 10 nucleotides agree with TRBD2. The V gene end was trimmed by 5 bases and the J gene end by 1 base; junction bases not matched to a gene: 5. The CDR3 has 16 residues. Germline values: CDR1 LGHNA, CDR2 YNFKEQ. CDR3 region: CASSTGLAISYNEQFF. CDR3 bases: TGTGCCAGCAGCACGGGACTAGCGATTTCCTACAATGAGCAGTTCTTC.

This clonotype occurred a few times. V is TRBV27 and J is TRBJ1-2, with TRBD1 identical over 8 bases. Per germline, CDR1 MNHEY and CDR2 SMNVEV (reference sequence). V lost 6 bases, J lost 0 bases, and 9 bases stayed unmatched. The CDR3 has 16 amino acids. The CDR3 is CASRPANRGANYGYTF. CDR3 in DNA: TGTGCCAGCAGACCTGCCAACAGGGGGGCTAACTATGGCTACACCTTC.

In this sample, this clonotype turned up once. This chain connects TRBV5-1 to TRBJ2-1; tentative D call: TRBD2 (5 bases). Germline CDR1 is SGHRS and CDR2 is YFSETQ. The CDR3 sequence is 15 residues long. The germline V and J ends were trimmed by 2 bases and 0 bases, with 9 bases remaining between them. CDR3 nucleotides: TGCGCCAGCAGCTTCCCCGGGAACTCCTACAATGAGCAGTTCTTC. Protein sequence: CASSFPGNSYNEQFF.